This TCR beta chain was observed in a study of blood T cell repertoires in COVID-19. Sequencing was performed with immunoSEQ multiplex PCR; in TCRdb, only in-frame clones are kept and a portion is missing. The table has about 120,000 clones, more than 75% seen once. This CDR3 contains 14 residues. Germline-derived CDR1 and CDR2 are MNHEY and SVGAGI. The junction had 4 bases not matched to a gene; V was cut back by 6 bases and J by 5 bases. The specimen sequenced was peripheral blood. This chain links TRBV6-5 with TRBJ2-7, with 13 bases lining up with TRBD2. The clonotype was recovered from a man in his fifties or sixties with acute or convalescent COVID-19. The CDR3 spells CASRAGLAGDEQYF. The DNA for the CDR3 is TGTGCCAGCAGGGCCGGACTAGCGGGAGACGAGCAGTACTTC.